This record concerns one T cell receptor beta chain sequence. Its recognized antigen is unknown. Per-nucleotide qualities are absent, and no much larger clonotype sits a single base away. In total, 630 or so healthy bone marrow donors made up the cohort. All cohort members were sampled while nominally healthy, although unrecorded immune exposures were likely present. The donor was CMV seropositive and belonged to the group of around 300 seropositive cohort members. A peripheral blood sample was collected from each donor, and TCR beta sequencing was performed on peripheral blood mononuclear cells. Genomic DNA was extracted from the blood cell samples with the Qiagen DNeasy Blood Extraction Kit. The data were obtained in a study of cytomegalovirus exposure and HLA in healthy donors (dated by TCRdb to 2016 to 2017). For the study in its entirety: An earlier analysis of some 500 of the donors reported roughly 300 Gb of sequence data and approximately 110 million unique TCR beta sequences from roughly 180 million T cells. The study profiled the T cell repertoires of 500 to 800 subjects by immunosequencing and related them to cytomegalovirus serostatus. An earlier analysis of 500 to 650 of the donors applied high-throughput TCR beta sequencing to assess whether each TCR beta V gene segment acted as functional or pseudogenic. Genome-wide SNP genotypes for about three fifths of the roughly 670 donors were used in a later genetic analysis, which treated that subset as a discovery cohort. To predict cytomegalovirus infection status, the study brought together high-throughput TCR immunosequencing, statistical association of individual TCRs with disease status, and machine learning. Rather than using new phenotypic data, the later analysis identified candidate immune exposures from TCR beta sequences and from how often those sequences occurred across donors. The number of typed donors differed by locus: about 620-640 for A, B, C, DRB1 and DQB1; 522 for DQA1; some 610 for DPA1; and 400 to 480 for DPB1. A later analysis re-examined previously published TCR beta repertoires from more than 650 donors and added high-resolution HLA genotyping to investigate patterns of TCR occurrence. Four to six DR-DQ haplotypes were handled as single units for association and clustering, since linkage in the cohort was strong. The aim of the study was to test whether cataloging public T cell receptors could identify signatures of past pathogen exposure. Class I and class II HLA loci were covered by the typing at four-digit resolution. Among the roughly 400 genotyped donors, around 81% belonged to the genetic ancestry cluster associated with self-reported Caucasian donors. Every repertoire in the discovery cohort had been generated on one and the same sequencing platform. Alongside the repertoire data, information on donor age, sex, ethnicity and CMV serostatus was compiled. Along with the approximately 700-subject first cohort, a separate validation cohort of some 130 different subjects was used. About 300 gigabases of sequencing data and around 80 million unique TCR sequences made up an early release that covered several hundred HLA-typed donors. Among about 390 genotyped donors of the cohort, an average of around 240,000 unique TCR beta nucleotide sequences were sequenced per donor, roughly 20% of them non-productive.

Library creation used the immunoSEQ multiplex PCR assay. For the multiplex PCR, a mixture combining 60 forward primers for TCR Vbeta segments and 13 reverse primers for TCR Jbeta segments was used. A multiplex PCR assay on genomic DNA amplified the CDR3 region of rearranged TCR beta genes. The amplified TCR beta libraries were sequenced on the Illumina HiSeq System as 87-base-pair reads. The original methods were these. A later analysis counted about 80 million unique TCR beta chains across the 650 to 800 repertoires, and around 12 million of these chains were shared by at least two donors. Raw reads were error-corrected and collapsed into unique sequences by a nearest-neighbor algorithm in which closely related sequences were merged to remove PCR and sequencing errors. To assign V, D and J gene segments, CDR3 sequences were aligned to IMGT reference sequences. For a sequence to be retained, a match of at least six nucleotides was required to both a V gene segment and a J gene segment. A rearrangement was called productive if the CDR3 had no stop codons and remained in frame with V and J, and every other rearrangement was called non-productive. CDR3 was defined by IMGT convention, running from the second conserved V-encoded cysteine to the conserved J-encoded phenylalanine. The earlier analysis of roughly 590 of the donors excluded sequences that lacked an unambiguous match to a single V gene segment. An earlier analysis of fewer than 750 of the donors called V segments functional above 56.7% productive rearrangements and segregating when the between-donor standard deviation exceeded 5%. A statistical classification framework was built to diagnose cytomegalovirus status from the catalog of TCR beta chain sequences. In a later analysis, V and J genes were assigned by comparing TCR nucleotide sequences against IMGT/GENE-DB human TR gene sequences. In a later analysis, CDR3 sequences and most-parsimonious VDJ recombination scenarios were assigned using the TCRdist pipeline. In a later analysis, each TCR beta chain was defined by its CDR3 amino acid sequence together with its V-gene family, and reads lacking a unique V-gene family were excluded. In a later analysis, fewer than 600 highly shared, low-generation-probability nucleotide sequences were removed to address suspected cross-contamination and a sequencing artifact. A later analysis calculated a clonal expansion index for each public chain from normalized within-repertoire ranks of inferred template counts. A later analysis computed generation probabilities with a VDJ recombination model fitted to out-of-frame rearrangements, and checked the results against IGoR. In a later analysis, hypergeometric tests were used to score TCR-TCR, TCR-HLA and TCR-CMV co-occurrence, with a repertoire-size bias correction applied to TCR pairs. False discovery rates were estimated in a later analysis by permuting HLA or CMV assignments 20 times. In a later analysis, co-occurring TCRs were grouped using DBSCAN, and TCRdist sequence similarity was added for clustering within HLA-allele-positive subsets. For co-occurrence clustering, repertoires with fewer than 30,000 or more than 120,000 public chains were excluded, along with several repertoires with anomalous nucleotide sharing. In its TCRdb copy, this immuneACCESS table keeps in-frame sequences only and misses some clones. Where compared with another copy, unresolved V genes explain less than half of these, and the others have no known cause. The V and J calls and clone size were taken over from that table, and D and trimming were inferred from the DNA. In all, the sample holds roughly 190,000 clones, and 75% to 90% of those were seen once. The ten largest clones represent approximately 6.3% of the sample.

The CDR3 has 14 amino acids, counting the end cysteine and phenylalanine. Of the read, only the CDR3 DNA is kept; its 42 bases are in frame from base 1. The germline V gene (reference sequence) yields MNHEY for CDR1 and SMNVEV for CDR2. The junction carries 13 bases between V and J, which are trimmed by 0 bases and 8 bases respectively. Paper-wide results and their limitations: In an earlier analysis of approximately 590 of the donors, most TCR beta V segments appeared in productive rearrangements about 87% or about 30% of the time, broadly matching IMGT annotations. At a false discovery rate of 0.05, a later analysis linked about 16,000 TCR beta sequences to specific HLA alleles. Strong co-occurrence of HLA alleles, especially DR and DQ, made assigning TCR associations to individual alleles difficult. V-gene and J-gene trimming of TCR beta chains was associated with a missense DCLRE1C variant in a later genetic analysis, and the association was replicated in an independent cohort. In a later analysis, TCR association rates were found to vary across HLA loci, with the most associated TCRs seen for DRB1 alleles and the fewest for HLA-C alleles. In the study, about 150 TCR beta chains were listed as associated with cytomegalovirus. Because the 87-base-pair reads could not distinguish some IMGT-functional V segments, including TRBV6-2 and TRBV6-3, those segments were excluded. Most TCR sequences were seen in very few donors, while some public TCRs were found in many individuals. The sequencing pipeline was judged likely to have produced a cluster of highly shared sequence variants as a technical artifact. The only immune exposure information available for the cohort was CMV serostatus. Most CMV-associated TCR beta chains appeared to be HLA-restricted in a later analysis, and the HLA associations seemed to be driven largely by CMV exposure. Roughly uniform sequencing depth across donors was assumed in presence/absence analyses, although this assumption may not hold. A later analysis reported that several top co-occurrence clusters appeared linked to parvovirus B19, influenza, CMV and Epstein-Barr virus. The classifier was reported to diagnose cytomegalovirus status with high specificity and sensitivity in both the original and validation cohorts. Three of the identified cytomegalovirus-associated TCR beta chains were confirmed in vitro to be specific for cytomegalovirus antigens. A further reported finding was that TCR beta sequences accurately predicted the HLA-A and HLA-B alleles for most subjects in the first cohort. Correlated functional status among segregating V segments might reflect linkage disequilibrium, but an unknown experimental factor could not be ruled out. Compared with equally common non-associated chains, HLA-associated TCR beta chains in a later analysis were more clonally expanded and had lower generation probabilities. In a later genetic analysis, fewer N-insertions in productive TCRs were reported among donors in an Asian-associated ancestry cluster than the roughly 640-donor mean. Because counts were too low, 15 to 20 rarely observed V segments, including chromosome 9 orphons, were excluded from the earlier analysis of a few hundred of the donors. HLA typing was unavailable for some donors at each locus, so association tests used only the typed subset. The authors suggested that the approach could potentially be generalized to other disease states and immunological phenotypes. The cohort was sequenced for TCR beta chains only, and without alpha or paired-chain data the features that could be detected were limited.

The source is a man aged 35 to 55 in good health and CMV-seropositive. Sample: PBMCs. The sequence links TRBV27 to TRBJ1-2; TRBD1 is a possible D gene, resting on 6 matching bases. In nucleotide form, the sequence is TGTGCCAGCAGTTTATCCCCAGGGGCTGAAGGCTACACCTTC. Translated, this is CASSLSPGAEGYTF.